The next 14 T cell receptor beta chains were all read from a single sample in a study of technical replicates of blood from a handful of donors. TCRdb's copy holds only in-frame clones and misses some; the assay was immunoSEQ multiplex PCR. This table holds around 13,000 clones, approximately 86% found once. The sample consisted of PBMCs. These receptors were taken from a human donor in good health.

The rearrangement links TRBV5-1 to TRBJ1-1, with D possibly matching TRBD1 (5 bases). The V gene's germline CDR1 is SGHRS and CDR2 YFSETQ. Trimming removed 0 bases at V and 2 bases at J, with 8 bases between. CDR3 length: 14 amino acids. CDR3 DNA: TGCGCCAGCAGCTTGGTGGGGGGAAACACTGAAGCTTTCTTT. Translated, it gives CASSLVGGNTEAFF.

This chain joins TRBV7-9 and TRBJ2-3; 7 bases agree with TRBD1. V dropped 7 bases and J dropped 4; count of bases not matched to a gene: 11. The CDR3 has 15 amino acids. The germline gives CDR1 SEHNR, CDR2 FQNEAQ (reference sequence). CDR3 amino acids: CASNNWGQGADTQYF. The CDR3 DNA is TGTGCCAGCAACAACTGGGGGCAGGGGGCAGATACGCAGTATTTT.

This sequence joins TRBV28 and TRBJ2-7; TRBD2 matches 11 bases. Germline loops: CDR1 MDHEN, CDR2 SYDVKM. Unmatched junction bases numbered 5, after V lost 5 bases and J lost 2 bases. This CDR3 contains 15 residues. CDR3 bases: TGTGCCAGCAGTAAGACTAGCGGGATGCCCTACGAGCAGTACTTC. Protein: CASSKTSGMPYEQYF.

This chain uses TRBV19 with TRBJ1-4; D unclear. This CDR3 comprises 12 residues. V was pared by 9 bases and J by 4 bases, with 9 bases between. Germline V gene data show CDR1 as LNHDA and CDR2 as SQIVND (reference sequence). CDR3 DNA sequence: TGTGCCAGCGCGGGAATTAATGAAAAACTGTTTTTT. Translation gives CASAGINEKLFF.

The V call is TRBV13, the J call TRBJ2-5; 8 bases agree with TRBD2. V shed 6 bases, J shed 5 bases, and the junction held 17 bases outside the gene matches. The germline gives CDR1 PRHDT, CDR2 FYEKMQ (reference sequence). The CDR3 has 17 amino acids. CDR3 nucleotides: TGTGCCAGCAGTCACGGACCTTTGAGCGGGAGAAGGGAGACCCAGTACTTC. Translated: CASSHGPLSGRRETQYF.

V gene TRBV10-1 combines with J gene TRBJ2-2; 7 nucleotides match TRBD1. Trimming took 6 bases from V and 3 from J; bases not matched to a gene: 7. The CDR3 totals 15 residues. The germline gives CDR1 WNHNN, CDR2 SYGVQD (reference sequence). The CDR3 here is CASRKTGLDTGELFF. Written as DNA, the CDR3 is TGCGCCAGCAGGAAGACAGGGTTGGACACCGGGGAGCTGTTTTTT.

This chain links TRBV6-1 with TRBJ2-7; TRBD2 matches 8 bases. This CDR3 is 13 amino acids long. V gave up 6 bases and J gave up 3 bases; unmatched junction bases: 4. CDR1 is MNHNS and CDR2 is SASEGT in the germline V gene. CDR3 region: CASSAGTSYEQYF. The CDR3, as DNA: TGTGCCAGCAGCGCCGGGACTAGCTACGAGCAGTACTTC.

J is TRBJ1-5 and V is TRBV7-6; D gene unclear. Trimming cost V 0 bases and J 0 bases, with 9 bases left between them. Germline-derived CDR1 and CDR2 are SGHVS and FNYEAQ. CDR3 size: 16 residues. The CDR3 DNA reads as TGTGCCAGCAGCTTAGCACCTGGCACTAGCAATCAGCCCCAGCATTTT. It specifies CASSLAPGTSNQPQHF.

This chain connects TRBV5-4 to TRBJ2-5, with 7 bases matching TRBD1. Trimming removed 0 bases from V and 2 bases from J; junction bases left unmatched: 7. The CDR3 sequence is 16 residues long. The V gene's germline CDR1 is SGHNT and CDR2 YYREEE (reference sequence). The CDR3 spells CASSLGGTAIQETQYF. In DNA, the CDR3 is TGTGCCAGCAGCTTGGGGGGGACAGCTATTCAAGAGACCCAGTACTTC.

V and J are TRBV5-6 and TRBJ2-3; the D is unclear. Germline-derived CDR1 and CDR2 are SGHDT and YYEEEE. V was trimmed by 6 bases and J by 9 bases, leaving 11 bases between them. This CDR3 contains 11 residues. The CDR3 DNA reads as TGTGCCAGCACATCCGGTCTCACGCAGTATTTT. It is translated as CASTSGLTQYF.

CDR3 in amino acids: CASSYSWAGGYGYTF. The CDR3 bases are TGTGCCAGCAGTTACTCGTGGGCAGGGGGCTATGGCTACACCTTC. The chain is built from TRBV6-5 and TRBJ1-2, with 7 bases aligning to TRBD1. The junction had 5 bases not matched to a gene; V was cut back by 0 bases and J by 4 bases. The CDR3 covers 15 residues. In germline, CDR1 is MNHEY, CDR2 SVGAGI.

This sequence joins TRBV6-1 and TRBJ1-5; unclear D gene. CDR1 is MNHNS, CDR2 SASEGT, per germline. This CDR3 contains 13 residues. V gave up 3 bases and J gave up 9 bases, with 12 bases separating them. CDR3 in amino acids: CASSERVLGPQHF. The CDR3 nucleotides read TGTGCCAGCAGTGAGCGCGTCCTTGGGCCCCAGCATTTT.

The V gene is TRBV7-9, the J gene TRBJ2-1, with a weak D call TRBD2 (6 bases). Per the germline V gene, CDR1 is SEHNR and CDR2 is FQNEAQ (reference sequence). The V and J ends lost 5 bases and 5 bases respectively, with 19 bases between them. The CDR3 runs to 16 residues. The CDR3 sequence: CASSTSVGLANNEQFF. The CDR3 DNA reads TGTGCCAGCAGCACCTCGGTCGGGCTAGCGAACAATGAGCAGTTCTTC.

The chain is built from TRBV4-1 and TRBJ2-7; 7 bases are shared with TRBD1. The CDR3 totals 17 residues. V dropped 0 bases and J dropped 2; count of bases not matched to a gene: 10. CDR1 and CDR2 (germline): MGHRA, YSYEKL. The CDR3 coding sequence is TGCGCCAGCAGCCAAGATACCCAACAGGGGATCCCCTACGAGCAGTACTTC. This encodes CASSQDTQQGIPYEQYF.